This TCR beta chain was documented in a study of shared clonotypes between healthy human individuals. At the level of the study: Donor ages ranged 18 to 49 years: a couple of women, a few men. Findings of the study overall: Among donors, clonotype sharing was expected to be affected by sequencing depth.

The assay was immunoSEQ multiplex PCR, and TCRdb's table has in-frame clones only and misses some. The repertoire includes hundreds of thousands of clones, approximately 79% of them detected once, and about 1.8% sits in the top ten. As concerns this clone: As yet, its antigen is unknown.

CDR1 and CDR2 (germline): MNHNY, SVGAGI (reference sequence). The germline V and J ends were trimmed by 7 bases and 0 bases, with 13 bases remaining between them. This CDR3 is 15 amino acids long. The sequencing sample was made of memory CD4+ T cells sorted from blood. Stated subset: CD45RA-negative fraction. The chain has TRBV6-6 and TRBJ1-5; D might be TRBD1 (5 bases). This receptor was identified in a woman in her 30s in good health. This CDR3 is CASTDGGISNQPQHF. The CDR3 nucleotides are TGTGCCAGCACCGACGGGGGAATTAGCAATCAGCCCCAGCATTTT.